This TCR beta chain was captured by sequencing in a study of blood T cells in healthy people across ages. Drawn from each donor were 7.5 to 10 milliliters of peripheral blood. This CDR3 is built from 15 residues. Germline V gives CDR1 SGHTA, CDR2 FQGNSA. With 5 bases clipped from V and 0 bases from J, the junction kept 5 bases outside the gene matches. Whole-study findings and limits: Among T cells, TCR beta diversity per million cells dropped roughly linearly as age rose.

With a J-beta primer mix and a sample-barcoded 5' primer, a second PCR ran about 7 to 12 cycles. With 12 random nucleotides, a template-switch adaptor tagged each individual cDNA molecule. TCRdb independently ran MiXCR on the 5' RACE reads; one entry per CDR3 protein. This sample carries about 780,000 distinct CDR3 sequences, approximately 24% of them seen once, and the ten largest clones take about 3%. As to this clonotype: Its matching antigen is unknown.

This sample was also put to use in a study of T cells of mothers and their children. That work states: Barcodes and 2-4 random nucleotides were added by M1S in the second PCR.

This TCR came from a boy between 10 and 17 years old in good health. Sequences were obtained from blood. This chain links TRBV7-2 with TRBJ2-5; 8 nucleotides align to TRBD2. CDR3 sequence (DNA): TGTGCCAGCAGCAATAGCGGGGTGTACCAAGAGACCCAGTACTTC. Protein: CASSNSGVYQETQYF.